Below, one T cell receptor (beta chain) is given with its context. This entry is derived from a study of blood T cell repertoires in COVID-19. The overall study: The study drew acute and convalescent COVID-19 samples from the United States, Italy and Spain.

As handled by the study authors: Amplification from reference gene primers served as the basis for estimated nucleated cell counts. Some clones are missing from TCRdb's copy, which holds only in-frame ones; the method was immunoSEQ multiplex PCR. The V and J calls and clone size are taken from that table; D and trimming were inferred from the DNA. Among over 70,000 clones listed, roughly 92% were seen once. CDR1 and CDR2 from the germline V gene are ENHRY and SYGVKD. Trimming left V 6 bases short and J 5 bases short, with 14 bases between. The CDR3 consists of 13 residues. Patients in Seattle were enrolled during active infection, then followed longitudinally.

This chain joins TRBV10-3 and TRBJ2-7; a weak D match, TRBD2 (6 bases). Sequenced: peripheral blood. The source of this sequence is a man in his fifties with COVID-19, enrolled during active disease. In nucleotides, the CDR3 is TGTGCCATCAGGGATCGGGAGCCCAACGAGCAGTACTTC. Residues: CAIRDREPNEQYF.